The 9 T cell receptor beta chains given below trace back to one sample, sequenced in a study of shared clonotypes between healthy human individuals. Generated by immunoSEQ multiplex PCR, the TCRdb table keeps only in-frame clones and is missing some. The table has some 2.1 million clones, just under 95% seen once; the top ten hold 1.5% to 2%. Terminally differentiated effector memory CD45RA+ cells were excluded from the naive CD8 cells, which were CD45RO-negative and positively selected for CCR7. The sample taken for sequencing was naive CD8+ T cells from PBMCs. Every receptor here comes from a man between 18 and 35 years old in good health. Some clones in this sample may be carry-over from other donors' samples.

V is TRBV7-9 and J is TRBJ2-5; 7 positions agree with TRBD2. CDR3 length: 17 residues. Germline CDR1 reads SEHNR; CDR2 reads FQNEAQ (reference sequence). V dropped 3 bases and J dropped 4; count of bases not matched to a gene: 14. The CDR3 spells CASSFPSGRPLGETQYF. CDR3 in DNA: TGTGCCAGCAGCTTCCCGTCCGGGAGGCCTCTCGGAGAGACCCAGTACTTC.

V gene TRBV4-2 combines with J gene TRBJ2-7, with a tentative D call TRBD2 (6 bases). The V gene's germline CDR1 is LGHNA and CDR2 YNFKEQ. The CDR3 has 16 amino acids. V dropped 0 bases and J dropped 3 bases, with 15 bases sitting between them. The CDR3 spells CASSQDRNSGYYEQYF. In DNA, the CDR3 is TGTGCCAGCAGCCAAGATCGAAATAGCGGATACTACGAGCAGTACTTC.

V and J are TRBV5-6 and TRBJ2-1; D not certain. Germline CDR1 SGHDT, CDR2 YYEEEE. The CDR3 has 15 amino acids. The V and J ends lost 0 bases and 4 bases respectively, with 11 bases between them. The CDR3 DNA follows: TGTGCCAGCAGCTTGGCAACACAACATTACAATGAGCAGTTCTTC. It translates to CASSLATQHYNEQFF.

V usage is TRBV7-9 and J usage is TRBJ2-2; TRBD2 matches at 7 bases. This CDR3 region has 14 residues. With V trimmed by 11 bases and J by 3 bases, 9 bases remained unmatched. Looked up from germline, CDR1 is SEHNR and CDR2 is FQNEAQ (reference sequence). The CDR3, as DNA: TGTGCCCCCCGGCGGGAGAGGGACACCGGGGAGCTGTTTTTT. Translation: CAPRRERDTGELFF.

This clone was observed a single time. The chain is built from TRBV19 and TRBJ2-3, with 7 bases aligning to TRBD2. The CDR3 length is 14 residues. Trimming removed 5 bases from V and 1 base from J; junction bases left unmatched: 3. Germline V gives CDR1 LNHDA, CDR2 SQIVND (reference sequence). The CDR3 nucleotides are TGTGCCAGTAGTCGGGCGGGAGGCACAGATACGCAGTATTTT. This codes for CASSRAGGTDTQYF. The whole variable domain, remainder taken from reference TRBV19 and TRBJ2-3, is DGGITQSPKYLFRKEGQNVTLSCEQNLNHDAMYWYRQDPGQGLRLIYYSQIVNDFQKGDIAEGYSVSREKKESFPLTVTSAQKNPTAFYLCASSRAGGTDTQYFGPGTRLTVL.

The chain is built from TRBV27 and TRBJ2-1, with 7 bases fitting TRBD1. V lost 6 bases and J lost 2; bases outside the gene matches: 7. Germline CDR1 is MNHEY and CDR2 is SMNVEV (reference sequence). The CDR3 length is 15 residues. CDR3 amino acids: CASSEDRLTYNEQFF. The CDR3 nucleotides are TGTGCCAGCAGCGAGGACAGGCTTACCTACAATGAGCAGTTCTTC.

The chain recombines TRBV2 with TRBJ1-4, with D possibly TRBD1 on 5 matching bases. V dropped 6 bases and J dropped 7 bases, with 15 bases sitting between them. The CDR3 loop spans 14 amino acids. The germline CDR1 and CDR2 sequences are SNHLY and FYNNEI. CDR3 nucleotides: TGTGCCAGCAGAGGGACGGATCCTGGTGAAAAACTGTTTTTT. It is translated as CASRGTDPGEKLFF.

This chain connects TRBV15 to TRBJ1-1, with a possible D match to TRBD1 (5 bases). Germline assignment: CDR1 LNHNV and CDR2 YYDKDF (reference sequence). V was shortened by 1 base and J by 5 bases, with 14 bases between the two germline ends. The CDR3 spans 15 residues. The CDR3 DNA is TGTGCCACCAGCAGAGGACGCTTGGACATAACTGAAGCTTTCTTT. Translating gives CATSRGRLDITEAFF. Combining the CDR3 with reference TRBV15 and TRBJ1-1 gives the whole variable domain DAMVIQNPRYQVTQFGKPVTLSCSQTLNHNVMYWYQQKSSQAPKLLFHYYDKDFNNEADTPDNFQSRRPNTSFCFLDIRSPGLGDTAMYLCATSRGRLDITEAFFGQGTRLTVV.

This sequence joins TRBV7-2 and TRBJ1-1; 7 bases are shared with TRBD1. The V segment lost 1 base and the J segment 2 bases; nucleotides outside the gene matches: 7. Per germline, CDR1 SGHTA and CDR2 FQGNSA. The CDR3 consists of 16 residues. The CDR3 DNA is TGTGCCAGCAGCTTAGGAAGGACAGGAGTCAACACTGAAGCTTTCTTT. This sequence encodes CASSLGRTGVNTEAFF. Full variable domain (rest looked up from reference TRBV7-2 and TRBJ1-1): GAGVSQSPSNKVTEKGKDVELRCDPISGHTALYWYRQSLGQGLEFLIYFQGNSAPDKSGLPSDRFSAERTGGSVSTLTIQRTQQEDSAVYLCASSLGRTGVNTEAFFGQGTRLTVV.